These 16 T cell receptor beta chains share one sample of origin, sequenced in a study of human T cells and chemical hapten exposure. Time point in this sample: patch test 3, about 24 weeks after DPC sensitization. Treatment defined: therapeutic diphenylcyclopropenone sensitization with weekly scalp DPC. TCRdb re-derived calls from the RACE reads in MiXCR, one entry per CDR3 protein. Of about 190,000 distinct CDR3 sequences listed, about 25% are singletons. The source material was whole blood, sampled in connection with sensitization to the hapten diphenylcyclopropenone (DPC). The receptors shown here come from a woman aged 35 to 49 with alopecia areata. Some clones in this sample may be carry-over from other donors' samples.

The chain links TRBV28 to TRBJ2-7; TRBD2 matches at 10 bases. Losses at the gene ends were 3 bases for V and 0 bases for J; bases not matched to a gene: 8. This CDR3 has 17 amino acids. CDR1 and CDR2 (germline): MDHEN, SYDVKM. The CDR3 nucleotides are TGTGCCAGCAGTTTTGGTGTACTAGCGGGGAGCTCCTACGAGCAGTACTTC. This sequence encodes CASSFGVLAGSSYEQYF.

This clonotype came up a few times. This CDR3 is CATSDFGTSGTNEQFF. In nucleotides, the CDR3 is TGTGCCACCAGTGATTTCGGGACTAGCGGGACCAATGAGCAGTTCTTC. The chain couples TRBV24-1 to TRBJ2-1, with 13 bases matching TRBD2. V dropped 1 base and J dropped 6; count of bases not matched to a gene: 2. Germline CDR1 KGHDR, CDR2 SFDVKD. This CDR3 is 16 amino acids long.

CDR3 DNA: TGTGCCAGCAGCCAAACGCGGGCAGGGGAGGAGGAGACCCAGTACTTC. This sequence encodes CASSQTRAGEEETQYF. The rearrangement uses TRBV7-9 and TRBJ2-5; D might be TRBD1 or TRBD2, each matching 6 bases. Germline-derived CDR1 and CDR2 are SEHNR and FQNEAQ (reference sequence). Trimming pared 5 bases from V and 5 bases from J, leaving 21 bases between. This CDR3 contains 16 residues.

V is TRBV4-2 and J is TRBJ1-3, with D maybe TRBD1 (5 bases). Germline values: CDR1 LGHNA, CDR2 YNFKEQ. CDR3 length: 16 residues. V gave up 0 bases and J gave up 5 bases, with 14 bases separating them. Written as DNA, the CDR3 is TGTGCCAGCAGCCAAGATTTGGGAAGGGGAAGAAACACCATATATTTT. This codes for CASSQDLGRGRNTIYF.

This clonotype came up a few times. The rearrangement uses TRBV4-2 and TRBJ2-3; no definite D call. V was cut by 7 bases and J by 5 bases, with 13 bases left in between. CDR1 and CDR2 from the germline V gene are LGHNA and YNFKEQ. This CDR3 region has 13 residues. CDR3 DNA: TGTGCCAGCAACAAGGCTCAAGGAGATACGCAGTATTTT. Translating gives CASNKAQGDTQYF.

This chain connects TRBV7-8 to TRBJ1-2; a possible D gene is TRBD1 (6 bases). The CDR3 runs to 14 residues. Germline V gives CDR1 SGHVS, CDR2 FQNEAQ. Trimming left V 5 bases short and J 8 bases short, with 18 bases between. The CDR3 DNA reads as TGTGCCAGCAGCCAAAGAGGAGGGGGAGGGGGCTACACCTTC. Translating gives CASSQRGGGGGYTF. Complete variable domain (other parts from reference TRBV7-8 and TRBJ1-2): GAGVSQSPRYKVAKRGQDVALRCDPISGHVSLFWYQQALGQGPEFLTYFQNEAQLDKSGLPSDRFFAERPEGSVSTLKIQRTQQEDSAVYLCASSQRGGGGGYTFGSGTRLTVV.

This clonotype was observed a handful of times. The chain combines TRBV7-2 with TRBJ2-4; D remains unclear. The CDR3 covers 15 residues. Germline loops: CDR1 SGHTA, CDR2 FQGNSA. V was trimmed by 5 bases and J by 0 bases, leaving 11 bases between them. CDR3 region: CASSLRELAKNIQYF. The CDR3 DNA reads as TGTGCCAGCAGCCTAAGAGAGCTAGCCAAAAACATTCAGTACTTC.

V is TRBV7-9 and J is TRBJ1-5; D is undetermined. Germline V lookup: CDR1 SEHNR, CDR2 FQNEAQ (reference sequence). The CDR3 is made up of 14 amino acids. Trimming stripped 0 bases from V and 5 bases from J, with 8 bases between. This chain's CDR3 is CASSLAMEDQPQHF. The CDR3 DNA reads TGTGCCAGCAGCTTAGCGATGGAGGATCAGCCCCAGCATTTT.

This chain links TRBV20-1 with TRBJ1-3; D gene unclear. CDR3 length: 15 amino acids. V lost 6 bases to trimming and J lost 0 bases, with 15 bases between them. Germline CDR1 and CDR2: DFQATT and SNEGSKA (reference sequence). CDR3 nucleotides: TGCAGTGCCGGCGATCCAGGAAACTCTGGAAACACCATATATTTT. Protein sequence: CSAGDPGNSGNTIYF.

This clonotype was seen a few times. The chain joins TRBV24-1 to TRBJ1-2; D remains unclear. Germline V gives CDR1 KGHDR, CDR2 SFDVKD. This CDR3 is 12 amino acids long. The V end lost 3 bases, the J end lost 8 bases, and 9 bases lay between the germline ends. CDR3 sequence reads: CATSDGRLGYTF. The DNA of the CDR3 is TGTGCCACCAGTGATGGAAGGTTAGGCTACACCTTC.

This clonotype was recorded many times. Here the CDR3 reads CASGDPPGVHGYTF. CDR3 DNA: TGTGCCAGCGGAGACCCTCCTGGGGTCCATGGCTACACCTTC. The chain employs TRBV6-2 or TRBV6-3 and TRBJ1-2, with no clear D. The V end lost 8 bases, the J end lost 6 bases, and 19 bases lay between the germline ends. Germline values: CDR1 MNHEY, CDR2 SVGEGT. CDR3 length equals 14 residues.

The chain joins TRBV4-2 to TRBJ2-5; 9 bases match TRBD2. The CDR3 is 15 residues long. V was clipped by 1 base and J by 3 bases; unmatched bases: 3. The V gene's germline CDR1 is LGHNA and CDR2 YNFKEQ. The CDR3 reads CASSQGSSGEETQYF. Here the CDR3 DNA reads TGTGCCAGCAGCCAAGGGTCTAGCGGGGAAGAGACCCAGTACTTC.

In its sample, this clonotype was seen a few times. J is TRBJ1-3 and V is TRBV28; 7 bases align to TRBD1. CDR1 MDHEN and CDR2 SYDVKM come from the germline V gene. Trimming took 4 bases from V and 0 from J; bases not matched to a gene: 6. The CDR3 has 16 residues. The CDR3: CASSWTGLLSGNTIYF. CDR3 in DNA: TGTGCCAGCAGTTGGACAGGACTTCTCTCTGGAAACACCATATATTTT.

This clonotype was observed a handful of times. The chain links TRBV7-2 to TRBJ2-3; a possible D gene is TRBD2 (7 bases). The CDR3 loop spans 13 amino acids. Germline-derived CDR1 and CDR2 are SGHTA and FQGNSA. V gave up 7 bases and J gave up 9 bases, with 17 bases separating them. CDR3 DNA: TGTGCCAGCACCATGGGAGGGAGGGGGACGCAGTATTTT. The encoded protein is CASTMGGRGTQYF.

The V gene is TRBV18, the J gene TRBJ1-2; possible D gene TRBD1, 5 bases. Trimming left V 6 bases short and J 3 bases short, with 8 bases between. Germline lookup yields CDR1 KGHSH and CDR2 LQKENI. The CDR3 runs 12 residues. The CDR3 bases are TGTGCCAGCTCGGGGGTTTACTATGGCTACACCTTC. Amino acids: CASSGVYYGYTF.

The CDR3 DNA reads TGTGCCAGCAGCTTCGACAGGGTGGGTTCACCCCTCCACTTT. Protein product: CASSFDRVGSPLHF. This chain connects TRBV5-5 to TRBJ1-6; 7 nucleotides agree with TRBD1. The J segment lost 9 bases and the V segment lost 2 bases, leaving 5 bases of the junction unmatched. Germline V CDR1 and CDR2: SGHKS, YYEKEE (reference sequence). This CDR3 is built from 14 residues.